This TCR beta chain was documented in a study of T cells in Graves' hyperthyroidism and ophthalmopathy (dated by TCRdb to the late 2010s). About the investigation overall: Peripheral blood was collected at initial diagnosis, before any treatment. The 75 to 100 discovery patients were randomly divided into training and test sets at a 7:3 ratio. Once sampling was done, hyperthyroidism patients were given methimazole at a starting dose of 30 mg daily, whereas ophthalmopathy patients were given high-dose intravenous methylprednisolone. The paper describes TCR Vbeta CDR3 sequencing of roughly 130 peripheral blood samples, made up of 43 ophthalmopathy patients, roughly 80 hyperthyroidism patients and roughly 17 progressor patients. In several Graves' hyperthyroidism patients, the study also compared T-cell repertoires from thyroid tissue with T-cell repertoires from blood. A discovery cohort of about 95 patients, roughly 45 with Graves' ophthalmopathy and about 58 with stable Graves' hyperthyroidism, was used to find distinguishing TCR V-J signatures. Whether ophthalmopathy could be predicted prospectively was tested in an independent validation cohort made up of some 20 hyperthyroidism patients plus 17 patients who later progressed to ophthalmopathy. Beyond this particular receptor, the publication reports: In validation, the model predicted progression to ophthalmopathy a median of about 6.8 months before onset, with over 55% sensitivity and about 72% specificity. Blood samples also contained most of the expanded thyroid clonotypes (frequency above 0.001), which suggests that blood repertoires may reflect thyroid immune responses. Sample size was not statistically predetermined, and investigators were not blinded to group allocation. In cross-validation, a model built on a 13 V-J signature told ophthalmopathy apart from stable hyperthyroidism with just under 90% sensitivity and approximately 84% specificity, and in testing the same model reached 80%/75%.

Ophthalmopathy patients had moderately to severely active disease, with a Clinical Activity Score of 3 or more, a NOSPECS grade of 4 or more, and a disease duration of less than 3 months. Any patient with an uncontrolled infection, another autoimmune disease, pregnancy or lactation was excluded. Diagnoses relied on clinical symptoms, serum thyroxine and TRAb, thyroid ultrasound and orbital computed tomography. Ficoll-Paque density gradient centrifugation was used to isolate PBMCs from about 10 ml of fresh peripheral blood. Total RNA was extracted using Trizol reagent, and RNA quality was assessed on an Agilent 2100 Bioanalyzer. This clonotype was seen many times. It lacks a known antigen. Base quality data are lacking; no much larger clone is found one base away. Reading the germline V gene gives CDR1 SGHAT and CDR2 FQNNGV. The junction shows trimming of 5 bases on V and 6 bases on J, plus 14 bases between the germline ends. The CDR3 covers 14 residues, taking in both the cysteine and the phenylalanine. Only CDR3 DNA remains: 42 bases, in frame from the first base.

TCR beta CDR3 regions were amplified from RNA transcripts. For the first round of RT-PCR on the TCR CDR3, the HTBI primer set was used together with the Qiagen OneStep RT-PCR kit. The libraries were constructed in a second round of multiplex PCR and then size-selected and purified. Paired-end sequencing of the libraries was performed with 100 bp reads on an Illumina HiSeq2000. In the original analysis: SOAPnuke was used to process the raw data, with reads discarded if the reads contained adapters or uncalled bases, had a mean Phred below 15, or lacked an exact constant-primer or identifier match. High-quality paired reads were merged using COPE v1.2.5, and each unique nucleotide sequence was defined as a clonotype. MiTCR v1.1 was used to align the clonotypes against IMGT TRBV, TRBD and TRBJ reference segments. Only V-J combinations with frequency above 0.0001, covering 99% to 99.2% of repertoires, were analysed. A TCS score was defined as the ratio between F50 (clonal expansion) and ExV (chaos), using BLOSUM62-based TCRdist between CDR3 peptides within each V-J. Welch's t-statistics and random forest reduced 514 V-J features to 10 to 15, which were used in a naive Bayes classifier (R e1071). TCRdb reran the public reads through fastp at Q25 and MiXCR, keeping productive beta chains. Rows matching on CDR3 protein sequence are summarized as one entry with the most common DNA and genes. For this entry, the V and J calls and clone size follow TCRdb and not the study's own pipeline. This sample comprises hundreds of thousands of distinct CDR3 sequences, about a sixth of them detected only once. The top ten hold about 16% of the sample.

The sequence joins TRBV11-2 to TRBJ2-1, with no D gene named confidently. The TCR originated in a woman younger than 35 with Graves' ophthalmopathy. The specimen sequenced was blood. DNA sequence: TGTGCCAGCAGCCACCCCGGTGGAGTCAATGAGCAGTTCTTC. Its protein reads: CASSHPGGVNEQFF.